These T cell receptor beta chains were read from a single sample in a study of PD-L1 blockade in urothelial cancer. Profiling relied on immunoSEQ multiplex PCR, and the TCRdb table lists in-frame clones only, not all of them. Among 60,000 to 65,000 clones listed, roughly 79% were seen once. The sample was PBMCs, taken around atezolizumab (anti-PD-L1) treatment. These receptors came from a man aged 70-80 years with urothelial cancer. Both conserved end residues are trimmed from each CDR3. A D gene is named only where the DNA matches it firmly. Not all rows give a size; the values are once, few, many and, for expanded clones, a class.

TRBJ2-7	.	TRBV28	TRBD1	ASSSWVMGQATYEQY
TRBJ1-3	.	TRBV5-4	TRBD1	ASSTGTAVSGNTIY
TRBJ2-1	.	TRBV6-6	.	ASSYSSRTPQF
TRBJ1-1	.	TRBV6-6	.	ASSYQSGSGTEAF
TRBJ2-3	.	TRBV19	.	ASRVSGSTDTQY
TRBJ2-7	.	TRBV19	.	ATGTPGYEQY
TRBJ2-3	.	TRBV4-1	TRBD2	ASSHPGLAGGPSWDTQY
TRBJ2-7	.	TRBV7-2	TRBD2	ASSFLTSGSGEQY
TRBJ2-7	few	TRBV7-8	TRBD2	ASSLVGGRAPYEQY
TRBJ1-2	few	TRBV2	.	ASSELSGNYGYT
TRBJ2-7	.	TRBV14	.	ASSQEGWRGYHEQY
TRBJ2-2	.	TRBV7-2	TRBD2	ASSPPGLATTGELF
TRBJ2-5	.	TRBV6-1	.	ASSLNTGEREY
TRBJ2-3	.	TRBV19	TRBD2	ASSSRLFAGAGDTQY
TRBJ2-3	.	TRBV19	TRBD1	ASSFSRGSADTQY
TRBJ2-5	.	TRBV5-4	.	ASSLGSAETQY
TRBJ1-2	.	TRBV5-1	.	ASSLVADYGYT